The 21 T cell receptor beta chains given below trace back to one sample, sequenced in a study of blood T cell repertoires in COVID-19. Repertoires were generated with immunoSEQ multiplex PCR, while TCRdb's copy carries only in-frame clones and drops some. This table holds about 160,000 clones, about 86% found once. Sequenced material: peripheral blood. These receptors originate from a woman aged 70 to 79 with COVID-19, enrolled during active disease.

This clone was seen more than once but under ten times. This chain links TRBV27 with TRBJ2-7; TRBD1 agrees at 8 bases. Germline assignment: CDR1 MNHEY and CDR2 SMNVEV (reference sequence). With V trimmed by 1 base and J by 2 bases, 1 base remained unmatched. The CDR3 covers 14 residues. This CDR3 is CASSLYRGTYEQYF. The CDR3 DNA is TGTGCCAGCAGTTTATACAGGGGGACCTACGAGCAGTACTTC.

The genes are TRBV30 and TRBJ2-7, with unresolved D. Germline CDR1 is GTSNPN and CDR2 is SVGIG (reference sequence). The CDR3 extends over 12 amino acids. V gave up 0 bases and J gave up 5 bases, with 8 bases separating them. This CDR3 reads CAWSVNLNEQYF. The CDR3 nucleotides are TGTGCCTGGAGTGTCAACCTAAACGAGCAGTACTTC.

This clone was recorded once. The rearrangement uses TRBV3-1 (or the pseudogene TRBV3-2) and TRBJ2-5; D not resolved. With 0 bases removed from V and 1 base from J, the gap between germline ends came to 6 bases. The CDR3 runs to 14 residues. The germline V gene has CDR1 LGHDT and CDR2 YNNKEL (reference sequence). CDR3 sequence (DNA): TGTGCCAGCAGCCAAGAGGGCTTCCAAGAGACCCAGTACTTC. Its translation: CASSQEGFQETQYF.

This chain links TRBV6-6 with TRBJ2-7; 7 positions match TRBD1. The CDR3 runs 13 residues. Trimming removed 7 bases from V and 5 bases from J; junction bases left unmatched: 8. The germline V gene encodes CDR1 MNHNY and CDR2 SVGAGI (reference sequence). For the CDR3, the DNA is TGTGCCAGCACCTTGGACAGGTCCCACGAGCAGTACTTC. Its translation: CASTLDRSHEQYF.

This chain links TRBV19 with TRBJ1-2, with D maybe TRBD1 (6 bases). Trimming left V 5 bases short and J 4 bases short, with 11 bases between. This CDR3 contains 13 residues. The germline CDR1 and CDR2 sequences are LNHDA and SQIVND (reference sequence). CDR3 loop: CASSPQGIYGYTF. DNA for the CDR3: TGTGCCAGTAGTCCGCAGGGGATCTATGGCTACACCTTC.

This clone was picked up one time. The chain has TRBV19 and TRBJ1-5; 7 bases agree with TRBD1. The CDR3 extends over 13 amino acids. Unmatched junction bases numbered 6, after V lost 7 bases and J lost 6 bases. Germline V gives CDR1 LNHDA, CDR2 SQIVND (reference sequence). Here the CDR3 reads CASNNNRGQPQHF. The CDR3 bases are TGTGCCAGTAATAACAACAGGGGTCAGCCCCAGCATTTT.

This chain links TRBV9 with TRBJ2-1; D unclear. The germline V gene encodes CDR1 SGDLS and CDR2 YYNGEE. The germline V and J ends were trimmed by 0 bases and 3 bases, with 10 bases remaining between them. The CDR3 contains 15 residues. The chain's CDR3 is CASSVGGGVYNEQFF. CDR3 nucleotide sequence: TGTGCCAGCAGCGTAGGTGGCGGCGTCTACAATGAGCAGTTCTTC.

This chain joins TRBV6-5 and TRBJ2-5; unclear D gene. Germline lookup yields CDR1 MNHEY and CDR2 SVGAGI. Trimming removed 7 bases from V and 5 bases from J, with 5 bases in between. The CDR3 is 10 amino acids. The CDR3 protein is CASNSETQYF. DNA for the CDR3: TGTGCCAGCAACTCCGAGACCCAGTACTTC.

V is TRBV2 and J is TRBJ1-3, with D perhaps TRBD1 (5 bases). V lost 1 base, J lost 0 bases, and 10 bases lay in between. Germline V gene sequence: CDR1 SNHLY, CDR2 FYNNEI. This CDR3 is 16 amino acids long. This chain's CDR3 is CASSEGAGFSGNTIYF. CDR3 sequence (DNA): TGTGCCAGCAGTGAAGGGGCAGGGTTCTCTGGAAACACCATATATTTT.

CDR3 amino acids: CASSPAGAYSYEQYF. CDR3 DNA sequence: TGTGCCAGCAGCCCAGCGGGGGCATACTCCTACGAGCAGTACTTC. The chain recombines TRBV11-2 with TRBJ2-7; 8 bases match TRBD2. The CDR3 runs 15 residues. After removal of 5 bases from V and 0 bases from J, the junction contained 6 bases not matched to a gene. CDR1 and CDR2 (germline): SGHAT, FQNNGV.

The V and J genes are TRBV7-9 and TRBJ1-2; 9 bases match TRBD1. V trimming: 2 bases; J trimming: 3 bases; junction bases outside the gene matches: 4. The CDR3 sequence is 15 residues long. Germline CDR1 reads SEHNR; CDR2 reads FQNEAQ (reference sequence). The CDR3, as DNA: TGTGCCAGCAGCTTACTAGGGACAGGGTACTATGGCTACACCTTC. Its protein product is CASSLLGTGYYGYTF.

The chain couples TRBV12-3 or TRBV12-4 to TRBJ1-5, with a weak D call TRBD1 (6 bases). This CDR3 comprises 13 residues. V lost 3 bases, J lost 5 bases, and 8 bases lay in between. The CDR3: CASSLYRDQPQHF. The CDR3 DNA is TGTGCCAGCAGTTTGTACAGGGATCAGCCCCAGCATTTT.

The count of this clone is one. V usage is TRBV11-2 and J usage is TRBJ1-1; D uncertain. V was trimmed by 5 bases and J by 1 base, leaving 11 bases between them. The germline V gene encodes CDR1 SGHAT and CDR2 FQNNGV. The CDR3 totals 14 residues. DNA of the CDR3: TGTGCCAGCAGCGCAGGCGTCGAGAACACTGAAGCTTTCTTT. Translating it yields CASSAGVENTEAFF.

The chain recombines TRBV5-1 with TRBJ1-1; 9 bases agree with TRBD1. CDR1 is SGHRS, CDR2 YFSETQ, per germline. V lost 5 bases, J lost 11 bases, and 7 bases stayed unmatched. The CDR3 length is 12 residues. The CDR3 DNA reads TGCGCCAGCAGTCCAACAGGGGGCAGGGCTTTCTTT. Translation: CASSPTGGRAFF.

This chain connects TRBV7-8 to TRBJ1-2; the D is unclear. This CDR3 comprises 17 residues. Per germline, CDR1 SGHVS and CDR2 FQNEAQ. V was cut by 1 base and J by 3 bases, with 18 bases left in between. The CDR3 coding sequence is TGTGCCAGCAGCTTAGGGGAAGCGGGGAGATGGTACTATGGCTACACCTTC. Translating gives CASSLGEAGRWYYGYTF.

The rearrangement joins TRBV2 to TRBJ1-1; TRBD1 matches 7 bases. V shed 6 bases and J 1 base; nucleotides not matched to a gene: 5. This CDR3 is 14 amino acids long. CDR1 is SNHLY, CDR2 FYNNEI, per germline. The CDR3 DNA follows: TGTGCCAGCAGGTTAAGGACAGGGAACACTGAAGCTTTCTTT. Protein: CASRLRTGNTEAFF.

The rearrangement links TRBV7-9 to TRBJ1-1, with 7 bases that match TRBD1. This CDR3 is built from 15 residues. V lost 1 base, J lost 2 bases, and 4 bases stayed unmatched. Germline-derived CDR1 and CDR2 are SEHNR and FQNEAQ (reference sequence). CDR3 amino acids: CASSLGDRANTEAFF. Written as DNA, the CDR3 is TGTGCCAGCAGCTTAGGGGACAGAGCCAACACTGAAGCTTTCTTT.

This chain joins TRBV4-2 and TRBJ1-1, with D hard to call. This CDR3 spans 14 amino acids. CDR1 LGHNA and CDR2 YNFKEQ come from the germline V gene. The germline V and J ends were trimmed by 2 bases and 4 bases, with 11 bases remaining between them. Written as DNA, the CDR3 is TGTGCCAGCAGCCAACCCCGGGAGGGCACTGAAGCTTTCTTT. Protein product: CASSQPREGTEAFF.

V usage is TRBV9 and J usage is TRBJ1-2; the match to TRBD1 covers 11 bases. CDR3 size: 14 residues. The V and J ends lost 4 bases and 7 bases, in that order; junction bases with no gene match: 6. CDR1 is SGDLS and CDR2 is YYNGEE in the germline V gene. The CDR3 here is CASSTGQGASGYTF. The CDR3, as DNA: TGTGCCAGCAGCACAGGACAGGGGGCCAGTGGCTACACCTTC.

A word on this clone: The same CDR3 also results from other DNA sequences found in this sample. This chain connects TRBV7-9 to TRBJ2-5; the D gene is possibly TRBD2 (6 bases). Trimming shortened V by 1 base and J by 2 bases, and 11 bases separated the two germline ends. The CDR3 runs 15 residues. Germline CDR1 reads SEHNR; CDR2 reads FQNEAQ (reference sequence). CDR3 residues: CASSLGLRGQETQYF. CDR3 in DNA: TGTGCCAGCAGCTTAGGACTGCGGGGACAAGAGACCCAGTACTTC.

This clone showed up many times. J is TRBJ1-3 and V is TRBV5-1; D gene unclear. Germline lookup yields CDR1 SGHRS and CDR2 YFSETQ. Between the trimmed V and J ends, which lost 0 bases and 3 bases, there was a span of 16 bases. This CDR3 spans 17 amino acids. Here the CDR3 reads CASSLAGGSALGNTIYF. CDR3 nucleotide sequence: TGCGCCAGCAGCTTGGCAGGAGGGAGCGCCCTTGGAAACACCATATATTTT.